This record covers a single TCR beta chain. The data derive from a study of blood T cell repertoires in COVID-19. Clones were read by immunoSEQ multiplex PCR, and TCRdb kept only the in-frame ones, dropping some. Here the sample spans approximately 200,000 clones, nearly 90% being singletons. The CDR3 extends over 12 amino acids. The germline CDR1 and CDR2 sequences are ENHRY and SYGVKD. V was trimmed by 8 bases and J by 4 bases, leaving 9 bases between them. The participants were between roughly 18 and 89 years old and came from about two dozen US areas. Sample: PBMCs or T cells enriched from blood (not recorded which). The chain couples TRBV10-3 to TRBJ1-5, with D uncertain. The sequence was collected from a man aged 30 to 45 who had recovered from COVID-19. The CDR3 protein is CAIGQVNQPQHF. As DNA, the CDR3 is TGTGCCATCGGGCAAGTTAATCAGCCCCAGCATTTT.